Sequencing of this T cell receptor beta chain was carried out in a study of T-cell reconstitution after alpha-beta-depleted transplantation in children. The authors prepared the TCRbeta library with unique molecular identifiers. TCRdb re-analysed the PCR reads in MiXCR, keeping a single row per CDR3 protein. Of 250,000 to 350,000 distinct CDR3 sequences in the sample, 9.9% were seen once. From germline, CDR1 is SGHTA and CDR2 FQGNSA. The CDR3 length is 12 residues. A remark on this clonotype: A junction boundary mismatches the germline segment, possibly from a read error.

The chain is built from TRBV7-2 and TRBJ2-3; TRBD2 might be the D (5 bases). This receptor was taken from a human donor who donated a stem cell graft to a child with SCID. Sample: PBMCs from the stem cell graft donor, taken from the stem cell graft. The DNA of the CDR3 is TGTGCCAGCAGCTTAGAGAGGGCCGTTAGCCATTTT. Its protein is CASSLERAVSHF.